The next 21 T cell receptor beta chains were all read from a single sample in a study of blood T cell repertoires in COVID-19. Clones were sequenced by immunoSEQ multiplex PCR, and TCRdb holds only the in-frame ones, with some missing. The sample includes about 120,000 clones, over 80% seen only once; the top ten take 2% to 2.5%. The specimen was peripheral blood. Receptors originate from a man aged 25 to 40 with acute or convalescent COVID-19.

This chain links TRBV2 with TRBJ1-6; no firm D call. CDR3 length: 18 residues. V was clipped by 10 bases and J by 0 bases, with 22 bases between them. Germline CDR1 and CDR2: SNHLY and FYNNEI. The CDR3 sequence: CATRSNEGASSYNSPLHF. The CDR3 nucleotides read TGTGCCACCAGATCCAACGAGGGCGCAAGCTCCTATAATTCACCCCTCCACTTT.

This clone was counted between two and nine times. The rearrangement links TRBV6-5 to TRBJ2-2; 9 nucleotides align to TRBD1. CDR3 size: 16 residues. J gave up 6 bases and V 0 bases, and 5 bases lay outside the gene matches. Germline assignment: CDR1 MNHEY and CDR2 SVGAGI. The CDR3 coding sequence is TGTGCCAGCAGTTACTCCGGGGACAGGGTGTCCGGGGAGCTGTTTTTT. Translation gives CASSYSGDRVSGELFF.

The gene calls are TRBV6-5 and TRBJ1-4; TRBD1 agrees at 7 bases. CDR1 is MNHEY, CDR2 SVGAGI, per germline. The CDR3 sequence is 14 residues long. The V and J ends lost 6 bases and 6 bases, in that order; junction bases with no gene match: 7. The CDR3 sequence is CASSGGQVDEKLFF. The CDR3 bases are TGTGCCAGCAGCGGAGGACAGGTTGATGAAAAACTGTTTTTT.

This chain connects TRBV6-6 to TRBJ2-7; TRBD2 aligns across 8 bases. Trimming cost V 0 bases and J 3 bases; bases outside gene matches: 7. CDR1 is MNHNY and CDR2 is SVGAGI in the germline V gene (reference sequence). CDR3 length: 16 residues. In DNA, the CDR3 is TGTGCCAGCAGTTACTCAGACTTCGCGGGGGGCTACGAGCAGTACTTC. Its translation: CASSYSDFAGGYEQYF.

CDR3 bases: TGCGCCAGCAGCCAAGATTGGGGGGACTATGGCTACACCTTC. This translates into CASSQDWGDYGYTF. The genes are TRBV4-3 and TRBJ1-2; possibly TRBD1 for D (5 bases). Trimming took 0 bases from V and 3 from J, leaving 8 bases between them. Germline V gene lookup returns CDR1 LGHNA and CDR2 YSLEER. The CDR3 loop spans 14 amino acids.

The rearrangement uses TRBV18 and TRBJ2-3; unclear D gene. The CDR3 contains 14 residues. The V gene lost 3 bases and the J gene lost 2 bases, with 9 bases spanning the gap. Germline lookup yields CDR1 KGHSH and CDR2 LQKENI. The CDR3 nucleotides are TGTGCCAGCTCACCGTCGCGGAACACAGATACGCAGTATTTT. This codes for CASSPSRNTDTQYF.

The chain combines TRBV27 with TRBJ2-1; 7 bases agree with TRBD1. J was trimmed by 1 base and V by 2 bases; bases with no gene match: 8. The germline V gene encodes CDR1 MNHEY and CDR2 SMNVEV (reference sequence). The CDR3 is 17 amino acids. This chain's CDR3 is CASSLIGGDLSYNEQFF. In DNA form, the CDR3 reads TGTGCCAGCAGTTTAATAGGGGGCGATTTGTCCTACAATGAGCAGTTCTTC.

This sequence joins TRBV7-2 and TRBJ2-3, with a tentative D call TRBD1 (6 bases). Germline V gene data show CDR1 as SGHTA and CDR2 as FQGNSA. Trimming shortened V by 4 bases and J by 6 bases, and 14 bases separated the two germline ends. The CDR3 sequence is 14 residues long. Here the CDR3 DNA reads TGTGCCAGCAGCTCCCCCTACAGGGCGGATACGCAGTATTTT. It yields the protein CASSSPYRADTQYF.

CDR3 DNA sequence: TGTGCCATCAGTGCGGGACTAGTTACCGGGGAGCTGTTTTTT. Translating gives CAISAGLVTGELFF. The chain employs TRBV10-3 and TRBJ2-2, with 8 bases aligning to TRBD2. The ends lost 4 bases at V and 5 bases at J; junction bases unmatched: 3. Germline V CDR1 and CDR2: ENHRY, SYGVKD. This CDR3 comprises 14 residues.

The rearrangement links TRBV10-3 to TRBJ2-1, with TRBD2 identical over 9 bases. The CDR3 is 17 amino acids. CDR1 and CDR2 from the germline V gene are ENHRY and SYGVKD. Trimming at V came to 0 bases and at J to 4 bases, leaving 7 bases not matched to a gene. CDR3 region: CAISESGGRAGYNEQFF. DNA of the CDR3: TGTGCCATCAGTGAGTCTGGCGGGAGGGCCGGGTACAATGAGCAGTTCTTC.

The count of this clone is one. The chain recombines TRBV7-3 with TRBJ2-1, with 14 bases fitting TRBD2. V dropped 2 bases and J dropped 6; count of bases not matched to a gene: 6. CDR1 is SGHTA and CDR2 is FQGTGA in the germline V gene. The CDR3 spans 17 residues. CDR3: CASSLGLAGGRGNEQFF. CDR3 bases: TGTGCCAGCAGCTTAGGACTAGCGGGGGGCCGTGGCAATGAGCAGTTCTTC.

V is TRBV7-9 and J is TRBJ1-1; a possible D gene is TRBD1 (5 bases). The CDR3 is made up of 12 amino acids. The germline V gene encodes CDR1 SEHNR and CDR2 FQNEAQ (reference sequence). Between the trimmed V and J ends, which lost 8 bases and 2 bases, there was a span of 9 bases. CDR3 coding DNA: TGTGCCAGCGGGGGGAGAAACACTGAAGCTTTCTTT. Translation: CASGGRNTEAFF.

The chain employs TRBV2 and TRBJ1-6; 9 bases line up with TRBD1. The CDR3 totals 19 residues. Germline lookup yields CDR1 SNHLY and CDR2 FYNNEI. The V gene end was trimmed by 0 bases and the J gene end by 2 bases; junction bases not matched to a gene: 8. CDR3 residues: CASSEAWTGAGTYNSPLHF. CDR3 coding DNA: TGTGCCAGCAGTGAAGCTTGGACAGGGGCCGGAACCTATAATTCACCCCTCCACTTT.

V and J are TRBV27 and TRBJ2-7, with D tentatively TRBD2 (6 bases). V gave up 7 bases and J gave up 3 bases, with 22 bases separating them. CDR1 is MNHEY and CDR2 is SMNVEV in the germline V gene (reference sequence). This CDR3 has 16 residues. The CDR3 reads CASKQNGGNRYYEQYF. The CDR3 bases are TGTGCCAGCAAACAAAACGGAGGGAATAGGTACTACGAGCAGTACTTC.

The chain carries TRBV4-2 and TRBJ2-5; weak D call: TRBD2 (5 bases). CDR1 is LGHNA and CDR2 is YNFKEQ in the germline V gene. Trimming stripped 0 bases from V and 3 bases from J, with 14 bases between. The CDR3 spans 16 residues. The DNA of the CDR3 is TGTGCCAGCAGCCAAGATCCCCTAGCATCAAAAGAGACCCAGTACTTC. As protein: CASSQDPLASKETQYF.

The count of this clone is one. This chain links TRBV15 with TRBJ1-2; 8 bases map to TRBD1. V was pared by 0 bases and J by 4 bases, with 10 bases of the junction left unmatched. The germline V gene has CDR1 LNHNV and CDR2 YYDKDF (reference sequence). This CDR3 spans 17 amino acids. CDR3 residues: CATSRDRQGASAYGYTF. The CDR3 DNA follows: TGTGCCACCAGCAGAGATCGGCAGGGGGCTAGTGCCTATGGCTACACCTTC.

J is TRBJ1-5 and V is TRBV6-5; D call uncertain. With 4 bases removed from V and 2 bases from J, the gap between germline ends came to 9 bases. The germline V gene has CDR1 MNHEY and CDR2 SVGAGI. The CDR3 loop spans 14 amino acids. The CDR3 DNA reads as TGTGCCAGCAGTTCACAGTCAGGCAATCAGCCCCAGCATTTT. This encodes CASSSQSGNQPQHF.

V and J are TRBV5-4 and TRBJ1-2; TRBD1 agrees at 9 bases. Germline loops: CDR1 SGHNT, CDR2 YYREEE (reference sequence). The CDR3 extends over 15 amino acids. After removal of 3 bases from V and 4 bases from J, the junction contained 7 bases not matched to a gene. The CDR3 bases are TGTGCCAGCAGCTCCGGGACAGGGTCGTCCTATGGCTACACCTTC. This sequence encodes CASSSGTGSSYGYTF.

The chain uses TRBV6-1 and TRBJ1-1; a possible D gene is TRBD1 (5 bases). Germline V gene data show CDR1 as MNHNS and CDR2 as SASEGT. V lost 2 bases and J lost 6, with 22 bases in between. The CDR3 sequence is 17 residues long. The CDR3 DNA reads as TGTGCCAGCAGTGAACGCCTCAGGGAGGGGAGTGGGTCTGAAGCTTTCTTT. It codes for CASSERLREGSGSEAFF.

The genes are TRBV19 and TRBJ1-2, with D possibly being TRBD1 (6 bases). The CDR3 loop spans 13 amino acids. Between the trimmed V and J ends, which lost 1 base and 8 bases, there was a span of 11 bases. Germline V CDR1 and CDR2: LNHDA, SQIVND (reference sequence). CDR3 coding DNA: TGTGCCAGTAGTATAGCCAGGGGAAGCGGCTACACCTTC. This sequence encodes CASSIARGSGYTF.

This chain uses TRBV19 with TRBJ1-1; unclear D gene. The CDR3 totals 13 residues. Germline values: CDR1 LNHDA, CDR2 SQIVND (reference sequence). V was shortened by 5 bases and J by 3 bases, with 10 bases between the two germline ends. The CDR3 loop reads CASSSGRDTEAFF. The CDR3 coding sequence is TGTGCCAGTAGTTCCGGGAGGGACACTGAAGCTTTCTTT.